A selection of T cell receptor beta chains follows, all from one sample in a study of cytomegalovirus exposure and HLA in healthy donors. Measured with immunoSEQ multiplex PCR; TCRdb has only the in-frame clones, and not every one. The sample contains approximately 210,000 clones, 75% to 85% of which appear only once. Sequencing used PBMCs. The receptor source for this set is a woman aged 45-59 years in good health and CMV-seronegative. Each CDR3 is given with its conserved first and last residue. A D gene is named only where the DNA matches it firmly. Part of the rows lack a size; the others show once, few, many or a class for expanded clones.

J: TRBJ2-1
V: TRBV7-3
D: NA
size: once
DNA: TGTGCCAGCAGCTACGGAGCTGGTGAGCAGTTCTTC
CDR3: CASSYGAGEQFF

J: TRBJ2-1
V: TRBV13
D: NA
size: NA
DNA: TGTGCCAGCAGCAAGAGGTACCGGGACATTGACCACAATGAGCAGTTCTTC
CDR3: CASSKRYRDIDHNEQFF

J: TRBJ1-2
V: TRBV7-2
D: NA
size: NA
DNA: TGTGCCAGCAGCCCCACGGCCTTC
CDR3: CASSPTAF

J: TRBJ2-5
V: TRBV7-2
D: NA
size: NA
DNA: TGTGCCAGCAGCTTAGGGTCACAGGGCCAAGAGACCCAGTACTTC
CDR3: CASSLGSQGQETQYF

J: TRBJ1-1
V: TRBV4-3
D: NA
size: few
DNA: TGCGCCAGCAGCCTCAAGGCACAGGGTTTGGAAGCTTTCTTT
CDR3: CASSLKAQGLEAFF

J: TRBJ1-2
V: TRBV7-2
D: NA
size: NA
DNA: TGTGCCAGCAGCTTAGGGGCTGGGGAGGGCTATGGCTACACCTTC
CDR3: CASSLGAGEGYGYTF

J: TRBJ2-3
V: TRBV27
D: NA
size: NA
DNA: TGTGCCAGCAGTCCCCCGACAGATACGCAGTATTTT
CDR3: CASSPPTDTQYF

J: TRBJ2-7
V: TRBV7-2
D: NA
size: NA
DNA: TGTGCCAGCAGCTTAGTGGGGCGCAATAGTTTCTACGAGCAGTACTTC
CDR3: CASSLVGRNSFYEQYF

J: TRBJ1-2
V: TRBV30
D: NA
size: once
DNA: TGTGCCTGGAGTACCGACAGCTTTAACTATGGCTACACCTTC
CDR3: CAWSTDSFNYGYTF

J: TRBJ1-6
V: TRBV9
D: NA
size: NA
DNA: TGTGCCAGCAGCCTAAGTCCGAGCTCCTATAATTCACCCCTCCACTTT
CDR3: CASSLSPSSYNSPLHF

J: TRBJ1-2
V: TRBV15
D: NA
size: NA
DNA: TGTGCCACCAGCAGAGATATAACAGGGTATGGCTACACCTTC
CDR3: CATSRDITGYGYTF

J: TRBJ2-1
V: TRBV7-8
D: NA
size: NA
DNA: TGTGCCAGCAGCTTATCAACCCCGCGCGGACTCATCGACAATGAGCAGTTCTTC
CDR3: CASSLSTPRGLIDNEQFF

J: TRBJ1-2
V: TRBV29-1
D: NA
size: many
DNA: TGCAGCGTTGGTCTCACAGACTATGGCTACACCTTC
CDR3: CSVGLTDYGYTF

J: TRBJ2-7
V: TRBV9
D: TRBD2
size: NA
DNA: TGTGCCAGCAGCCTCTTTACGGGGGGAACCTACGAGCAGTACTTC
CDR3: CASSLFTGGTYEQYF

J: TRBJ2-1
V: TRBV29-1
D: TRBD2
size: NA
DNA: TGCAGCGTTGTCCTAGCGGCATCCTACAATGAGCAGTTCTTC
CDR3: CSVVLAASYNEQFF

J: TRBJ1-2
V: TRBV7-2
D: TRBD1
size: NA
DNA: TGTGCCAGCAGCTCCTCTCCTGGGACAGAGACTGGCTACACCTTC
CDR3: CASSSSPGTETGYTF

J: TRBJ2-4
V: TRBV7-9
D: TRBD1
size: NA
DNA: TGTGCCAGCAGCTTAGGAACAGGGGGAGACATTCAGTACTTC
CDR3: CASSLGTGGDIQYF

J: TRBJ2-3
V: TRBV7-9
D: NA
size: NA
DNA: TGTGCCAGCAGCTCAGATAGGCGTCAGGGGAATTTT
CDR3: CASSSDRRQGNF

J: TRBJ2-2
V: TRBV7-9
D: TRBD2
size: few
DNA: TGTGCCAGCAGCCGTCCGGGACTACGTTCGGGCGGGGAGCTGTTTTTT
CDR3: CASSRPGLRSGGELFF

J: TRBJ1-5
V: TRBV6-5
D: NA
size: NA
DNA: TGTGCCAGCAGTTACGGCAGGGGAGGCAATCAGCCCCAGCATTTT
CDR3: CASSYGRGGNQPQHF

J: TRBJ1-6
V: TRBV2
D: TRBD1
size: few
DNA: TGTGCCAGCAGTCCGGGACAGGGAGTTTCACCCCTCCACTTT
CDR3: CASSPGQGVSPLHF

J: TRBJ1-2
V: TRBV9
D: NA
size: NA
DNA: TGTGCCAGCAGCGTAGGGGCCTGGGAGGGGAACTATGGCTACACCTTC
CDR3: CASSVGAWEGNYGYTF

J: TRBJ2-1
V: TRBV28
D: TRBD2
size: NA
DNA: TGTGCCAGCAGAGGAACTAGCGGGTGGGGGCATGAGCAGTTCTTC
CDR3: CASRGTSGWGHEQFF

J: TRBJ2-3
V: TRBV14
D: TRBD2
size: NA
DNA: TGTGCCAGCAGCCGTCGTCTCGGGGGAGGGAGCACAGATACGCAGTATTTT
CDR3: CASSRRLGGGSTDTQYF

J: TRBJ2-7
V: TRBV6-1
D: TRBD2
size: NA
DNA: TGTGCCAGCAGGACGACTAGCGGGGGATCCTACGAGCAGTACTTC
CDR3: CASRTTSGGSYEQYF

J: TRBJ2-7
V: TRBV4-3
D: NA
size: few
DNA: TGCGCCAGCAGCCCACAAGAGGGCCCCTACGAGCAGTACTTC
CDR3: CASSPQEGPYEQYF

J: TRBJ1-3
V: TRBV4-3
D: NA
size: NA
DNA: TGCGCCAGCAGCCAAGATGGGGACATGCCCTTCACCATATATTTT
CDR3: CASSQDGDMPFTIYF

J: TRBJ2-1
V: TRBV11-2
D: NA
size: NA
DNA: TGTGCCAGCAGCTTTTTAAGACAGGTCCATGAGCAGTTCTTC
CDR3: CASSFLRQVHEQFF

J: TRBJ1-1
V: TRBV28
D: NA
size: NA
DNA: TGTGCCACCGGACAGCTGAACACTGAAGCTTTCTTT
CDR3: CATGQLNTEAFF

J: TRBJ2-7
V: TRBV5-1
D: TRBD2
size: few
DNA: TGCGCCAGCAGCTTGGCCAGCGGGAGAGCCTCCTACGAGCAGTACTTC
CDR3: CASSLASGRASYEQYF

J: TRBJ1-1
V: TRBV6-6
D: NA
size: NA
DNA: TGTGCCAGCCGCCTTCAGGGGACTGAAGCTTTCTTT
CDR3: CASRLQGTEAFF

J: TRBJ1-4
V: TRBV15
D: TRBD1
size: NA
DNA: TGTGCCACCAGCAGAGATCCACAGGGGAAAAGGGGGGAAAAACTGTTTTTT
CDR3: CATSRDPQGKRGEKLFF

J: TRBJ1-6
V: TRBV7-9
D: NA
size: NA
DNA: TGTGCCAGCAGCCCCTTGAACCGCCCTCTAGATTCACCCCTCCACTTT
CDR3: CASSPLNRPLDSPLHF

J: TRBJ2-3
V: TRBV10-3
D: NA
size: NA
DNA: TGTGCCACCGGGAAGGAGGCGGATACGCAGTATTTT
CDR3: CATGKEADTQYF

J: TRBJ2-1
V: TRBV5-1
D: TRBD2
size: NA
DNA: TGCGCCAGCAGCCCGGGGGGTGCTGAGCAGTTCTTC
CDR3: CASSPGGAEQFF

J: TRBJ2-2
V: TRBV19
D: TRBD2
size: NA
DNA: TGTGCCAGTAGTATAGATGGGCTAGCGGGGACTAACACCGGGGAGCTGTTTTTT
CDR3: CASSIDGLAGTNTGELFF

J: TRBJ1-1
V: TRBV6-1
D: NA
size: NA
DNA: TGTGCCAGCAGTGAACCCAGGGACACTGAAGCTTTCTTT
CDR3: CASSEPRDTEAFF

J: TRBJ2-7
V: TRBV7-2
D: TRBD1
size: NA
DNA: TGTGCCAGCAGCTTGTATACCGGACAGGGCAACTACGAGCAGTACTTC
CDR3: CASSLYTGQGNYEQYF

J: TRBJ1-4
V: TRBV28
D: TRBD1
size: NA
DNA: TGTGCCAGCAGGGGGACAGGGAGAGGAACTAATGAAAAACTGTTTTTT
CDR3: CASRGTGRGTNEKLFF

J: TRBJ1-4
V: TRBV7-2
D: NA
size: NA
DNA: TGTGCCAGCAGCTTATTTAGGGAGCCTAATGAAAAACTGTTTTTT
CDR3: CASSLFREPNEKLFF

J: TRBJ1-1
V: TRBV10-3
D: NA
size: NA
DNA: TGTGCCATCAGTGAGTCAGACCGCCGGGGAGCTTTCTTT
CDR3: CAISESDRRGAFF

J: TRBJ1-3
V: TRBV6-5
D: NA
size: NA
DNA: TGTGCCAGCAGTTACAGCCGGGAGAGCTCTGGAAACACCATATATTTT
CDR3: CASSYSRESSGNTIYF

J: TRBJ1-1
V: TRBV7-3
D: NA
size: NA
DNA: TGTGCCAGCAGCCGAACCGGGGGGAACACTGAAGCTTTCTTT
CDR3: CASSRTGGNTEAFF